This T cell receptor beta chain was profiled in a study of blood T cell repertoires in COVID-19. Study-wide context: Italy, Spain and the United States were the sources of the convalescent and acute COVID-19 samples.

Repertoires were generated with immunoSEQ multiplex PCR, while TCRdb's copy carries only in-frame clones and drops some. The profile shows 260,000 or so clones, 82% of them singletons. The J segment lost 5 bases and the V segment lost 6 bases, leaving 6 bases of the junction unmatched. This CDR3 is 13 amino acids long. From germline, CDR1 is KGHSH and CDR2 LQKENI. V is TRBV18 and J is TRBJ1-2; 7 nucleotides match TRBD1. This TCR was recovered from a woman between 65 and 79 years old with acute or convalescent COVID-19. Sequences were obtained from peripheral blood. The CDR3 DNA reads as TGTGCCAGCTCGCGGGACAGACAATATGGCTACACCTTC. It encodes CASSRDRQYGYTF.